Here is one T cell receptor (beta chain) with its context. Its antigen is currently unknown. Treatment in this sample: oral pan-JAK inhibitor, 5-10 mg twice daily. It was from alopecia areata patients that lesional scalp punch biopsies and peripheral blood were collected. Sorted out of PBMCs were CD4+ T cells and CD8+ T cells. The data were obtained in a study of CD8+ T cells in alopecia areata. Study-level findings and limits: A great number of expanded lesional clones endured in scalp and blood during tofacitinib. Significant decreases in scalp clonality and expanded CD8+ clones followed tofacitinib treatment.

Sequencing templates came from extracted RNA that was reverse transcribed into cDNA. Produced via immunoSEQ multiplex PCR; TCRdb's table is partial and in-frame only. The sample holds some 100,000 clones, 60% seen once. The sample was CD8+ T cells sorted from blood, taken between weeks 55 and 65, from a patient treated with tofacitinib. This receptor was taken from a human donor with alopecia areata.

The CDR3 is CASRNRVNQPQHF. CDR3 sequence (DNA): TGTGCCAGCAGAAACCGAGTCAATCAGCCCCAGCATTTT. The V call is TRBV2, the J call TRBJ1-5, with unresolved D. The CDR3 runs to 13 residues. The germline CDR1 and CDR2 sequences are SNHLY and FYNNEI. V lost 6 bases and J lost 3, with 9 bases in between.